Below, 28 T cell receptor beta chains from the same sample are listed, as sequenced in a study of cytomegalovirus exposure and HLA in healthy donors. PCR primers comprised 60 Vbeta and 13 Jbeta primers. The protocol was immunoSEQ multiplex PCR, while the TCRdb copy is restricted to in-frame clones and leaves out a portion. Of about 120,000 clones in the sample, around 85% were seen once. The sequenced sample consisted of PBMCs. The source is a man aged 30 to 45 in good health and CMV-seropositive.

The CDR3 is CASSPTGSGAGELFF. CDR3 in DNA: TGTGCCAGCTCTCCGACAGGGTCAGGCGCCGGGGAGCTGTTTTTT. This chain links TRBV18 with TRBJ2-2, with TRBD1 matching 7 bases. The CDR3 runs 15 residues. Trimming removed 6 bases from V and 6 bases from J; junction bases left unmatched: 10. In germline, CDR1 is KGHSH, CDR2 LQKENI.

The chain uses TRBV7-9 and TRBJ1-6; 7 bases map to TRBD1. CDR3 length: 15 amino acids. In germline, CDR1 is SEHNR, CDR2 FQNEAQ (reference sequence). After removal of 3 bases from V and 7 bases from J, the junction contained 6 bases not matched to a gene. CDR3 sequence: CASSFTGDGNSPLHF. In DNA form, the CDR3 reads TGTGCCAGCAGCTTTACAGGGGACGGAAATTCACCCCTCCACTTT.

The rearrangement uses TRBV5-5 and TRBJ1-6; D is perhaps TRBD1 (6 bases). Trimming cost V 4 bases and J 7 bases, with 12 bases left between them. Germline V gene lookup returns CDR1 SGHKS and CDR2 YYEKEE (reference sequence). The CDR3 is made up of 14 amino acids. DNA for the CDR3: TGTGCCAGCAGCCTGACAGGTTACAATTCACCCCTCCACTTT. Protein product: CASSLTGYNSPLHF.

This chain joins TRBV5-1 and TRBJ2-3; 9 bases map to TRBD2. V was pared by 5 bases and J by 1 base, with 2 bases of the junction left unmatched. The CDR3 extends over 14 amino acids. CDR1 is SGHRS and CDR2 is YFSETQ in the germline V gene. CDR3 nucleotides: TGCGCCAGCAGGATAGCGGGGGGCACAGATACGCAGTATTTT. Its protein is CASRIAGGTDTQYF.

This chain connects TRBV7-8 to TRBJ2-5; D perhaps matches TRBD2 (6 bases). V was clipped by 1 base and J by 5 bases, with 17 bases between them. The length of the CDR3 is 16 residues. Germline V gene lookup returns CDR1 SGHVS and CDR2 FQNEAQ. CDR3 sequence: CASSLVPLSGSETQYF. CDR3 in DNA: TGTGCCAGCAGCTTAGTCCCCCTTAGCGGTTCCGAGACCCAGTACTTC.

This clone was seen only once. This chain uses TRBV19 with TRBJ1-1; weak D call: TRBD1 (6 bases). This CDR3 is built from 12 residues. V was cut by 7 bases and J by 10 bases, with 16 bases left in between. Germline values: CDR1 LNHDA, CDR2 SQIVND (reference sequence). The CDR3 here is CASTTGRAVAFF. The CDR3, as DNA: TGTGCCAGTACCACAGGGAGGGCAGTAGCTTTCTTT.

This sequence joins TRBV6-1 and TRBJ1-1; D uncertain. Germline V CDR1 and CDR2: MNHNS, SASEGT. This CDR3 region has 14 residues. V lost 3 bases, J lost 6 bases, and 14 bases lay in between. DNA of the CDR3: TGTGCCAGCAGTGAGCGGTGGGGAGGCGCTGAAGCTTTCTTT. Protein sequence: CASSERWGGAEAFF.

The rearrangement uses TRBV29-1 and TRBJ2-1; TRBD1 is a possible D gene (6 bases). The CDR3 is 12 amino acids. Germline loops: CDR1 SQVTM, CDR2 ANQGSEA. Trimming removed 8 bases at V and 9 bases at J, with 17 bases between. In DNA form, the CDR3 reads TGCAGCCTACTCCACAGGGAAGGTGAGCAGTTCTTC. This gives the protein CSLLHREGEQFF.

The V call is TRBV19, the J call TRBJ1-1; weak D call: TRBD1 (5 bases). The CDR3 totals 14 residues. Trimming removed 3 bases from V and 1 base from J, with 9 bases in between. Germline V CDR1 and CDR2: LNHDA, SQIVND (reference sequence). In nucleotides, the CDR3 is TGTGCCAGTAGTATCACCAGGGCGAACACTGAAGCTTTCTTT. This encodes CASSITRANTEAFF. The variable domain in full, completed from reference TRBV19 and TRBJ1-1, reads DGGITQSPKYLFRKEGQNVTLSCEQNLNHDAMYWYRQDPGQGLRLIYYSQIVNDFQKGDIAEGYSVSREKKESFPLTVTSAQKNPTAFYLCASSITRANTEAFFGQGTRLTVV.

V and J are TRBV19 and TRBJ2-7; 8 positions match TRBD2. Germline V gene sequence: CDR1 LNHDA, CDR2 SQIVND (reference sequence). The CDR3 spans 14 residues. V lost 3 bases to trimming and J lost 6 bases; unmatched junction nucleotides: 7. The CDR3 DNA sequence: TGTGCCAGTAGTATCACCGGGACTAGTATCGAGCAGTACTTC. Its protein is CASSITGTSIEQYF.

The V and J genes are TRBV6-5 and TRBJ1-2; 7 positions match TRBD1. Germline V gene lookup returns CDR1 MNHEY and CDR2 SVGAGI. CDR3 length: 15 residues. The J segment lost 6 bases and the V segment lost 4 bases, leaving 11 bases of the junction unmatched. In DNA form, the CDR3 reads TGTGCCAGCAGTTCCGGGGACAGCACTAATAATGGCTACACCTTC. Amino acids: CASSSGDSTNNGYTF.

The CDR3 reads CAISERGGSYEQYF. As DNA, the CDR3 is TGTGCCATCAGTGAGCGCGGGGGGTCCTACGAGCAGTACTTC. The genes are TRBV10-3 and TRBJ2-5; 8 positions agree with TRBD2. The assigned J gene may be wrong: the sequence end matches TRBJ2-7 better. Germline V gives CDR1 ENHRY, CDR2 SYGVKD. This CDR3 spans 14 amino acids.

This clone was recorded many times. The same CDR3 is also encoded by other DNA sequences in this sample. The chain is built from TRBV30 and TRBJ1-1; D not resolved. The germline CDR1 and CDR2 sequences are GTSNPN and SVGIG (reference sequence). This CDR3 has 12 amino acids. V lost 5 bases to trimming and J lost 2 bases, with 9 bases between them. CDR3 coding DNA: TGTGCCTGGGGCCGGGGTAACACTGAAGCTTTCTTT. Amino acid sequence: CAWGRGNTEAFF.

This rearrangement joins TRBV6-5 to TRBJ1-5; D is perhaps TRBD1 (6 bases). Germline values: CDR1 MNHEY, CDR2 SVGAGI. The CDR3 is 13 residues long. V gave up 10 bases and J gave up 7 bases, with 17 bases separating them. The CDR3 sequence is CATQGGVGQPQHF. The DNA for the CDR3 is TGTGCCACTCAAGGGGGAGTAGGCCAGCCCCAGCATTTT.

This chain links TRBV15 with TRBJ2-2; 12 bases match TRBD2. The CDR3 has 15 residues. Losses at the gene ends were 6 bases for V and 4 bases for J; bases not matched to a gene: 3. Germline values: CDR1 LNHNV, CDR2 YYDKDF (reference sequence). CDR3 sequence reads: CATRSGLAGTGELFF. In nucleotides, the CDR3 is TGTGCCACCAGATCGGGACTAGCGGGCACCGGGGAGCTGTTTTTT.

The gene calls are TRBV18 and TRBJ2-3; 15 nucleotides align to TRBD2. Germline trimming cut 8 bases from V and 5 bases from J; bases unmatched to any gene: 11. The CDR3 runs 17 residues. The germline CDR1 and CDR2 sequences are KGHSH and LQKENI. The CDR3 nucleotides read TGTGCCAGCGGGCGGACTAGCGGGGGGGCCGGTGGAGATACGCAGTATTTT. Its translation: CASGRTSGGAGGDTQYF.

This clone has more than one count but fewer than ten. The chain uses TRBV6-1 and TRBJ1-4; D is ambiguous. The germline CDR1 and CDR2 sequences are MNHNS and SASEGT. The CDR3 has 15 residues. V was pared by 5 bases and J by 7 bases, with 17 bases between. CDR3 region: CASSLTRVISEKLFF. The CDR3 nucleotides read TGTGCCAGCAGTCTCACGAGGGTCATTAGTGAAAAACTGTTTTTT.

The rearrangement joins TRBV29-1 to TRBJ2-7; 9 bases line up with TRBD1. There are 13 residues in the CDR3. After removal of 6 bases from V and 2 bases from J, the junction contained 5 bases not matched to a gene. Germline V CDR1 and CDR2: SQVTM, ANQGSEA. The CDR3 coding sequence is TGCAGCGTCGGCGGGACAGGGCCCTACGAGCAGTACTTC. This encodes CSVGGTGPYEQYF.

This clone was found once. This chain uses TRBV6-5 with TRBJ1-5, with 7 bases aligning to TRBD1. V was pared by 7 bases and J by 0 bases, with 3 bases of the junction left unmatched. The germline V gene has CDR1 MNHEY and CDR2 SVGAGI. CDR3 length equals 14 residues. This chain's CDR3 is CASIDRDSNQPQHF. DNA for the CDR3: TGTGCCAGCATCGACAGGGATAGCAATCAGCCCCAGCATTTT.

The chain carries TRBV14 and TRBJ2-1, with D tentatively TRBD2 (5 bases). Trimming took 0 bases from V and 10 from J, leaving 13 bases between them. The CDR3 runs 14 residues. CDR1 is SGHDN and CDR2 is FVKESK in the germline V gene. The CDR3 sequence: CASSQESEGVEQFF. The CDR3 DNA follows: TGTGCCAGCAGCCAAGAGAGTGAGGGTGTGGAGCAGTTCTTC. The full variable domain, completed using reference TRBV14 and TRBJ2-1, is EAGVTQFPSHSVIEKGQTVTLRCDPISGHDNLYWYRRVMGKEIKFLLHFVKESKQDESGMPNNRFLAERTGGTYSTLKVQPAELEDSGVYFCASSQESEGVEQFFGPGTRLTVL.

The chain combines TRBV5-1 with TRBJ2-7, with a weak D call TRBD2 (6 bases). The V end was cut by 3 bases, the J end by 5 bases, with 12 bases between. The CDR3 extends over 13 amino acids. CDR1 is SGHRS, CDR2 YFSETQ, per germline. The CDR3 bases are TGCGCCAGCAGCTGGAGGGGCGGCAACGAGCAGTACTTC. Encoded protein: CASSWRGGNEQYF. Combining the CDR3 with reference TRBV5-1 and TRBJ2-7 gives the whole variable domain KAGVTQTPRYLIKTRGQQVTLSCSPISGHRSVSWYQQTPGQGLQFLFEYFSETQRNKGNFPGRFSGRQFSNSRSEMNVSTLELGDSALYLCASSWRGGNEQYFGPGTRLTVT.

The chain combines TRBV11-2 with TRBJ2-2; 14 bases fit TRBD2. CDR3 length: 16 amino acids. Trimming removed 8 bases from V and 4 bases from J; junction bases left unmatched: 6. Germline V gene lookup returns CDR1 SGHAT and CDR2 FQNNGV. The CDR3: CASAWTSGGITGELFF. As DNA, the CDR3 is TGTGCCAGCGCCTGGACTAGCGGGGGGATCACCGGGGAGCTGTTTTTT. Filled out from reference TRBV11-2 and TRBJ2-2, the complete variable domain reads EAGVAQSPRYKIIEKRQSVAFWCNPISGHATLYWYQQILGQGPKLLIQFQNNGVVDDSQLPKDRFSAERLKGVDSTLKIQPAKLEDSAVYLCASAWTSGGITGELFFGEGSRLTVL.

The rearrangement uses TRBV28 and TRBJ2-5; 8 bases fit TRBD2. Germline assignment: CDR1 MDHEN and CDR2 SYDVKM. There are 15 residues in the CDR3. With V trimmed by 5 bases and J by 3 bases, 8 bases remained unmatched. CDR3 residues: CASSRPGGAEETQYF. The CDR3 DNA reads as TGTGCCAGCAGTAGACCCGGGGGGGCAGAAGAGACCCAGTACTTC.

The chain couples TRBV27 to TRBJ1-5; D remains ambiguous. Trimming stripped 8 bases from V and 1 base from J, with 12 bases between. CDR3 length: 14 residues. The germline gives CDR1 MNHEY, CDR2 SMNVEV (reference sequence). The CDR3, as DNA: TGTGCCAGCGCACTCCGAAAGAGCAATCAGCCCCAGCATTTT. This sequence encodes CASALRKSNQPQHF.

The rearrangement uses TRBV2 and TRBJ1-3, with 8 nucleotides matching TRBD1. The trim removed 4 bases at V and 2 bases at J, leaving 7 bases unmatched. Germline V gene data show CDR1 as SNHLY and CDR2 as FYNNEI. CDR3 size: 16 residues. CDR3 protein: CASSVWGQETGNTIYF. The CDR3 DNA is TGTGCCAGCAGTGTCTGGGGACAGGAGACTGGAAACACCATATATTTT.

The chain combines TRBV11-2 with TRBJ2-2; D perhaps matches TRBD1 (6 bases). The CDR3 contains 18 residues. The V end was cut by 5 bases, the J end by 0 bases, with 19 bases between. Per the germline V gene, CDR1 is SGHAT and CDR2 is FQNNGV. The CDR3 is CASSQKPGQFANTGELFF. The CDR3, as DNA: TGTGCCAGCAGCCAGAAACCCGGACAGTTCGCGAACACCGGGGAGCTGTTTTTT.

The chain combines TRBV11-3 with TRBJ1-2; TRBD1 might be the D (6 bases). V was pared by 5 bases and J by 0 bases, with 13 bases between. The CDR3 consists of 15 residues. CDR1 and CDR2 from the germline V gene are SGHNT and YENEEA. CDR3 loop: CASSPPGGPNYGYTF. For the CDR3, the DNA is TGTGCCAGCAGCCCTCCGGGGGGCCCTAACTATGGCTACACCTTC.

This sequence joins TRBV25-1 and TRBJ2-7; D might be TRBD2 (5 bases). Looked up from germline, CDR1 is MGHDK and CDR2 is SYGVNS. The V end lost 6 bases, the J end lost 5 bases, and 8 bases lay between the germline ends. The CDR3 consists of 11 residues. The CDR3: CASSWGDEQYF. CDR3 nucleotides: TGTGCCAGCAGCTGGGGAGACGAGCAGTACTTC.